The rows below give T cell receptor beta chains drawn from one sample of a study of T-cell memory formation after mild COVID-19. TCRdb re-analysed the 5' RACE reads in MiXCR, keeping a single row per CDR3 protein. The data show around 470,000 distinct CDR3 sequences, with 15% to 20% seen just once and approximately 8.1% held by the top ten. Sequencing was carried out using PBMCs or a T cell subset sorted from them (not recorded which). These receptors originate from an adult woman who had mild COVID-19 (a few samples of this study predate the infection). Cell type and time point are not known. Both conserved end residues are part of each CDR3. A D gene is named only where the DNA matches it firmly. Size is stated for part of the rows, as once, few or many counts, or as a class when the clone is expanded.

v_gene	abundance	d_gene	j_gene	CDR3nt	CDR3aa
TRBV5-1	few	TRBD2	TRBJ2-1	TGCGCCAGCAGCTTGACTAGCGGGGCGTACAATGAGCAGTTCTTC	CASSLTSGAYNEQFF
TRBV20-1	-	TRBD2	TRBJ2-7	TGCAGTGCTAGACCCGTCCTGAGGGAGCAGGCGGGAGGGCCATACGAGCAGTACTTC	CSARPVLREQAGGPYEQYF
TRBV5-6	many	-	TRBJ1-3	TGTGCCAGCAGCTTGCCTGGAAACACCATATATTTT	CASSLPGNTIYF
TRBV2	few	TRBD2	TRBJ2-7	TGTGCCAGCAGTGAGGGCGGGAGCGACGAGCAGTACTTC	CASSEGGSDEQYF
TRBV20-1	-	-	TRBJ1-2	TGCAGTGCTAGAGATGACCGGAACTATGGCTACACCTTC	CSARDDRNYGYTF
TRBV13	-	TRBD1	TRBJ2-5	TGTGCCAGCAGCGATACAGGGGAAAAAGAGACCCAGTACTTC	CASSDTGEKETQYF
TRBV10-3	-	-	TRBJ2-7	TGTGCCATCAGGACGGGCTTTTCCTACGAGCAGTACTTC	CAIRTGFSYEQYF
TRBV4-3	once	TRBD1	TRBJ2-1	TGCGCCAGCAGCCAAACGATGGACAGGTTCAATGAGCAGTTCTTC	CASSQTMDRFNEQFF
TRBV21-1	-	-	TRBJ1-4	TGTGCCAGGAAAGCGGACAGGGGGAATAGTTCGTGTAATGAAAAACTGTTTTTT	CARKADRGNSSCNEKLFF
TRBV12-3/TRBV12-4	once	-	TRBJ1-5	TGTGCCAGCAGTTTGGAGCAGGGTCAGCCCCAGCATTTT	CASSLEQGQPQHF
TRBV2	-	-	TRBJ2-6	TGTGCCGGACACAGTTTAACCTCTGGGGCCAACGTCCTGACTTTC	CAGHSLTSGANVLTF
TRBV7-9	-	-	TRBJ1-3	TGTGCCAGCAGCCGAGGGACTGGAAACACCATATATTTT	CASSRGTGNTIYF
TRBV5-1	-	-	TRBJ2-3	TGCGCCAGCAGCTTGGTCGCAGTCGATACGCAGTATTTT	CASSLVAVDTQYF
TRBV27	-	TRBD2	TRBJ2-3	TGTGCCAGCGCAGATTTACTAGCGGCAAGCACAGATACGCAGTATTTT	CASADLLAASTDTQYF
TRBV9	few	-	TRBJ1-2	TGTGCCAGCAGCGTAGCTACGACAGAGATCTATGGCTACACCTTC	CASSVATTEIYGYTF
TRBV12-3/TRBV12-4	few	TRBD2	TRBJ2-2	TGTGCCAGCACCCCTAGCGGGAGAGGCACCGGGGAGCTGTTTTTT	CASTPSGRGTGELFF
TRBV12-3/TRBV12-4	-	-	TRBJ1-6	TGTGCCAGCAGGGAGGGGAATAATTCACCCCTCCACTTT	CASREGNNSPLHF
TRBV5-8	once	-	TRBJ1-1	TGTGCCAGCAGCTTGCTCCAGGGAGGGTTAACTGAAGCTTTCTTT	CASSLLQGGLTEAFF
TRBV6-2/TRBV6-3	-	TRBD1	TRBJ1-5	TGTGCCAGCAGTTACTCGGGACAGGGGAGCAATCAGCCCCAGCATTTT	CASSYSGQGSNQPQHF
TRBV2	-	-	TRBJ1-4	TGTGCCAGCAGTGAAGTCGGGGTGAAACTGTTTTTT	CASSEVGVKLFF
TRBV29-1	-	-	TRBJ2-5	TGCAGCGTTGAAGATCGGGGGTCCTGGGGAGAGACCCAGTACTTC	CSVEDRGSWGETQYF
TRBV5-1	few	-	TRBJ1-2	TGCGCCAGCAGCTTGACAGGTCGGGAAGACTACACCTTC	CASSLTGREDYTF
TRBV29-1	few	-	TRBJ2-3	TGCAGCGGCCGACTTAGCGGAGGGGTGGATACGCAGTATTTT	CSGRLSGGVDTQYF
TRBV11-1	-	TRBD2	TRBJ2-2	TGTGCCAGCAGCTCGACTAGCGGGAGGGTCGGGGAGCTGTTTTTT	CASSSTSGRVGELFF
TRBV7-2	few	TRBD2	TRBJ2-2	TGTGCCAGCAGCCGCTTACCGGGACTAGCGGACACCGGGGAGCTGTTTTTT	CASSRLPGLADTGELFF
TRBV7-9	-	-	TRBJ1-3	TGTGCCAGCAGCTCAAAAAGGGACATGGGAAACACCATATATTTT	CASSSKRDMGNTIYF
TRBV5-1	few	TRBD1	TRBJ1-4	TGCGCCAGCAGCGTGGGACAGGGTAAACTGTTTTTT	CASSVGQGKLFF
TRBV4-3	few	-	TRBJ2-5	TGCGCCAGCAGCCAAAAGGGTATAGGAGAGACCCAGTACTTC	CASSQKGIGETQYF
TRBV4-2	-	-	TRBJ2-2	TGTGCCAGCAGCGAACTCGGAGGTAACACCGGGGAGCTGTTTTTT	CASSELGGNTGELFF
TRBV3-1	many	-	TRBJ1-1	TGTGCCAGCAGCCCGGGTTATACTGAAGCTTTCTTT	CASSPGYTEAFF
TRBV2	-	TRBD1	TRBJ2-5	TGTGCCAGCAGTCCCGACAGGGTGGGGCATCAAGAGACCCAGTACTTC	CASSPDRVGHQETQYF
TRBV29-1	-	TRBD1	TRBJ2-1	TGCAGCGTGACAGGGGGTTACTACAATGAGCAGTTCTTC	CSVTGGYYNEQFF
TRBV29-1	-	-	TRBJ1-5	TGCAGCGTGCGACAGAGCGGAGGCAATCAGCCCCAGCATTTT	CSVRQSGGNQPQHF
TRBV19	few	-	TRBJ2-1	TGTGCCAGTAGTATAGATAGGGCTAGCCATGAGCAGTTCTTC	CASSIDRASHEQFF
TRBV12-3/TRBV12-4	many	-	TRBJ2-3	TGTGCCAGCAGTTTCGGGGATACGCAGTATTTT	CASSFGDTQYF
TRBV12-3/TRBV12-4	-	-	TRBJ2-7	TGTGCCAGCAGTCTGGTAGGAGGGGGGACCTCCTACGAGCAGTACTTC	CASSLVGGGTSYEQYF
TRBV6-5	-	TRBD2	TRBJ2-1	TGTGCCAGCAGCAAGCGGGGGGGATCCAATGAGCAGTTCTTC	CASSKRGGSNEQFF
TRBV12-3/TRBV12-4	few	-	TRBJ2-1	TGTGCCAGCAGTTCCCGTCCATATTTCCCGTTCTTC	CASSSRPYFPFF
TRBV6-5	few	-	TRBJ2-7	TGTGCCAGCAGCTACGGAGGGGGACGGTACGAGCAGTACTTC	CASSYGGGRYEQYF
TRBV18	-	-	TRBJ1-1	TGTGCCAGCTCACCCCGCCGGGGTGTGGATAGTAGCACTGAAGCTTTCTTT	CASSPRRGVDSSTEAFF
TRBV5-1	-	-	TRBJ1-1	TGCGCCAGCAGCTCGGGGGGCGAAGGTGCTTTCTTT	CASSSGGEGAFF
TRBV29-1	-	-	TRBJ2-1	TGCAGCGTTGTAAGGACTACCTCCTACAATGAGCAGTTCTTC	CSVVRTTSYNEQFF
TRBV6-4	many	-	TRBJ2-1	TGTGCCAGCAGTGAAGGCCAGGGTGTAGATGAGCAGTTCTTC	CASSEGQGVDEQFF
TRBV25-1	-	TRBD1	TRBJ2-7	TGTGCCAGCAGTGAAATGCGGGGACAGGGGAACGAGCAGTACTTC	CASSEMRGQGNEQYF
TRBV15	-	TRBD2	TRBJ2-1	TGTGCCACCAGCAGTGGGGGGGGAGCCTACAATGAGCAGTTCTTC	CATSSGGGAYNEQFF
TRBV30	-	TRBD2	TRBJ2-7	TGTGCCTGGAGTGCGAGCGGGGCTCGGCAGTACTTC	CAWSASGARQYF
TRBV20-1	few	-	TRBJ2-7	TGCAGTGCTACAACAGGGTTCGAGCAGTACTTC	CSATTGFEQYF
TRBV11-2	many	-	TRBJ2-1	TGTGCCAGCAGCCCCGTCCCATCCCCATACAATGAGCAGTTCTTC	CASSPVPSPYNEQFF
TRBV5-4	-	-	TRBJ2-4	TGTGCCAGCAGCTTTAGAGGCCCGGTCGTCGCGGCGGGACACAAAAACATTCAGTACTTC	CASSFRGPVVAAGHKNIQYF